A single sample gave rise to the 19 T cell receptor beta chains below, sequenced in a study of human T cells and chemical hapten exposure. Time point in this sample: patch test 1, 2 weeks after DPC sensitization. Treatment specified: therapeutic diphenylcyclopropenone sensitization with weekly scalp DPC. TCRdb fed the RACE reads into MiXCR, producing one record per CDR3 protein. The data show 71,000 or so distinct CDR3 sequences, 7.5% to 10% seen once. The specimen comprised whole blood, sampled in connection with sensitization to the hapten diphenylcyclopropenone (DPC). Receptors originate from a woman aged 40 to 50 with alopecia areata. Some clones in this sample may be carry-over from other donors' samples.

This clonotype was picked up a small number of times. CDR3 in amino acids: CASSDQWWSYEQYF. CDR3 in DNA: TGTGCCAGCAGTGACCAGTGGTGGTCCTACGAGCAGTACTTC. This chain links TRBV6-2 or TRBV6-3 with TRBJ2-7; unclear D gene. CDR1 is MNHEY and CDR2 is SVGEGT in the germline V gene. Trimming left V 5 bases short and J 1 base short, with 12 bases between. This CDR3 spans 14 amino acids.

This clonotype was seen at least ten times. V is TRBV10-3 and J is TRBJ2-7; tentatively, D is TRBD1 (6 bases). Trimming took 4 bases from V and 0 from J, leaving 7 bases between them. The germline V gene has CDR1 ENHRY and CDR2 SYGVKD. There are 13 residues in the CDR3. The CDR3 here is CAISADSSYEQYF. CDR3 DNA sequence: TGTGCCATCAGTGCGGACAGCTCCTACGAGCAGTACTTC.

The table lists this clonotype with a few counts. The chain carries TRBV29-1 and TRBJ2-1; 9 nucleotides agree with TRBD1. The ends lost 5 bases at V and 3 bases at J; junction bases unmatched: 14. The length of the CDR3 is 17 residues. Looked up from germline, CDR1 is SQVTM and CDR2 is ANQGSEA. The CDR3 region is CSVMDRGRKSGYNEQFF. The CDR3 DNA reads as TGCAGCGTTATGGACAGGGGCCGCAAAAGCGGCTACAATGAGCAGTTCTTC.

This clonotype was seen repeatedly, ten times or more. V usage is TRBV7-2 and J usage is TRBJ2-7; the match to TRBD2 covers 10 bases. Germline V gene sequence: CDR1 SGHTA, CDR2 FQGNSA. CDR3 size: 15 residues. The V segment lost 5 bases and the J segment 4 bases; nucleotides outside the gene matches: 8. The CDR3 DNA is TGTGCCAGCAGCCGTACTAGCGGGGCCCAATACGAGCAGTACTTC. Translated: CASSRTSGAQYEQYF. Supplemented by reference TRBV7-2 and TRBJ2-7, the full variable domain reads GAGVSQSPSNKVTEKGKDVELRCDPISGHTALYWYRQSLGQGLEFLIYFQGNSAPDKSGLPSDRFSAERTGGSVSTLTIQRTQQEDSAVYLCASSRTSGAQYEQYFGPGTRLTVT.

Written as DNA, the CDR3 is TGTGCCAGCTCACCCCGTGGAGAGACCCAGTACTTC. As protein: CASSPRGETQYF. The rearrangement joins TRBV18 to TRBJ2-5; D uncertain. CDR1 KGHSH and CDR2 LQKENI come from the germline V gene. The CDR3 has 12 residues. V lost 3 bases and J 4 bases, leaving 6 bases between the germline ends. The entire variable domain, with the rest obtained from reference TRBV18 and TRBJ2-5, is as follows: NAGVMQNPRHLVRRRGQEARLRCSPMKGHSHVYWYRQLPEEGLKFMVYLQKENIIDESGMPKERFSAEFPKEGPSILRIQQVVRGDSAAYFCASSPRGETQYFGPGTRLLVL.

The rearrangement joins TRBV5-4 to TRBJ1-4; unclear D gene. The CDR3 is 13 residues long. V gave up 1 base and J gave up 3 bases, with 4 bases separating them. Germline CDR1 and CDR2: SGHNT and YYREEE (reference sequence). The CDR3 reads CASSLLPNEKLFF. Written as DNA, the CDR3 is TGTGCCAGCAGCTTGCTTCCTAATGAAAAACTGTTTTTT.

This clonotype appeared many times. J is TRBJ2-3 and V is TRBV4-3; the D gene is possibly TRBD2 (6 bases). CDR3 length: 17 residues. Germline V gene data show CDR1 as LGHNA and CDR2 as YSLEER. V was clipped by 1 base and J by 3 bases, with 17 bases between them. CDR3 amino acids: CASSQVFGGVETDTQYF. The CDR3, as DNA: TGCGCCAGCAGCCAAGTCTTTGGAGGGGTTGAGACAGATACGCAGTATTTT.

CDR3 nucleotide sequence: TGTGCCAGCAGTTACAGGACAGGGGCCCTCAATTCACCCCTCCACTTT. Translated: CASSYRTGALNSPLHF. The chain combines TRBV6-5 with TRBJ1-6, with TRBD1 identical over 9 bases. Germline V CDR1 and CDR2: MNHEY, SVGAGI. This CDR3 has 16 residues. V was pared by 2 bases and J by 7 bases, with 6 bases of the junction left unmatched.

This clonotype was counted ten times or more. At one end, the junction sequence differs from germline, possibly due to a read error. CDR3: CASSYFDRVHF. In DNA form, the CDR3 reads TGTGCCAGCAGTTACTTCGACAGAGTACACTTC. The chain is built from TRBV6-5 and TRBJ1-2, with a weak D call TRBD1 (5 bases). Germline assignment: CDR1 MNHEY and CDR2 SVGAGI. The CDR3 length is 11 residues.

In this sample, this clonotype turned up a few times. The rearrangement links TRBV7-9 to TRBJ1-6; D might be TRBD1 (5 bases). V lost 2 bases to trimming and J lost 8 bases, with 13 bases between them. The CDR3 spans 15 residues. Per germline, CDR1 SEHNR and CDR2 FQNEAQ (reference sequence). This CDR3 is CASSLTKGWHSPLHF. The CDR3 region has the DNA TGTGCCAGCAGCTTAACCAAGGGGTGGCATTCACCCCTCCACTTT. The whole variable domain, remainder taken from reference TRBV7-9 and TRBJ1-6, is DTGVSQNPRHKITKRGQNVTFRCDPISEHNRLYWYRQTLGQGPEFLTYFQNEAQLEKSRLLSDRFSAERPKGSFSTLEIQRTEQGDSAMYLCASSLTKGWHSPLHFGNGTRLTVT.

This clonotype came up many times. The chain carries TRBV7-8 and TRBJ2-7; D unclear. The germline gives CDR1 SGHVS, CDR2 FQNEAQ. The CDR3 totals 13 residues. V was shortened by 6 bases and J by 7 bases, with 16 bases between the two germline ends. CDR3 residues: CASRPDPLREQYF. The CDR3 nucleotides are TGTGCCAGCAGACCCGACCCCCTCCGGGAGCAGTACTTC.

V gene TRBV25-1 combines with J gene TRBJ1-1, with D unclear. V was clipped by 2 bases and J by 4 bases, with 17 bases between them. The V gene's germline CDR1 is MGHDK and CDR2 SYGVNS. The CDR3 is made up of 16 amino acids. CDR3 loop: CASSEGRRAGGTEAFF. CDR3 sequence (DNA): TGTGCCAGCAGTGAAGGGCGTAGAGCGGGTGGCACTGAAGCTTTCTTT.

This clonotype has a handful of counts. The V gene is TRBV12-3 or TRBV12-4, the J gene TRBJ1-1; D remains ambiguous. V gave up 0 bases and J gave up 3 bases, with 11 bases separating them. The CDR3 consists of 15 residues. The CDR3 spells CASSLAPGRYTEAFF. Here the CDR3 DNA reads TGTGCCAGCAGTTTAGCCCCTGGTCGATACACTGAAGCTTTCTTT.

This clonotype was observed a few times. The J gene is TRBJ1-1, the V gene TRBV14; D is undetermined. Germline-derived CDR1 and CDR2 are SGHDN and FVKESK. This CDR3 region has 14 residues. V lost 4 bases and J 4 bases, leaving 13 bases between the germline ends. The CDR3 DNA sequence: TGTGCCAGCAGCCCCAGCGCCCGGGGCACTGAAGCTTTCTTT. Translating it yields CASSPSARGTEAFF.

This clonotype was seen ten or more times. The rearrangement uses TRBV18 and TRBJ2-2, with D unresolved. V dropped 3 bases and J dropped 0 bases, with 11 bases sitting between them. Germline V gene lookup returns CDR1 KGHSH and CDR2 LQKENI. This CDR3 contains 16 residues. In DNA, the CDR3 is TGTGCCAGCTCACCCAACAGTGTCGCGAACACCGGGGAGCTGTTTTTT. Protein sequence: CASSPNSVANTGELFF.

In this sample, this clonotype turned up many times. The chain joins TRBV18 to TRBJ1-5; the match to TRBD1 covers 8 bases. The germline V gene encodes CDR1 KGHSH and CDR2 LQKENI. The V gene end was trimmed by 8 bases and the J gene end by 1 base; junction bases not matched to a gene: 10. The CDR3 has 16 residues. CDR3: CASRRTQGGSNQPQHF. The CDR3 coding sequence is TGTGCCAGCCGAAGGACACAGGGGGGAAGCAATCAGCCCCAGCATTTT.

This clonotype was observed many times. The chain carries TRBV6-2 or TRBV6-3 and TRBJ2-1; D not certain. Trimming took 0 bases from V and 6 from J, leaving 6 bases between them. The CDR3 has 13 residues. Germline V gives CDR1 MNHEY, CDR2 SVGEGT. This CDR3 is CASSYSVGNEQFF. The CDR3 nucleotides are TGTGCCAGCAGTTACTCAGTTGGCAATGAGCAGTTCTTC.

This clonotype appeared a few times. The V and J genes are TRBV20-1 and TRBJ1-4; D ambiguous. Deletions cut 8 bases from V and 7 bases from J, with 14 bases between. Germline V lookup: CDR1 DFQATT, CDR2 SNEGSKA (reference sequence). CDR3 length equals 12 residues. CDR3 in amino acids: CSSWGGSEKLFF. CDR3 in DNA: TGCAGTTCCTGGGGAGGAAGTGAAAAACTGTTTTTT.

This clonotype was seen a few times. The chain recombines TRBV29-1 with TRBJ1-1; D is possibly TRBD1 (6 bases). Trimming cost V 7 bases and J 7 bases, with 13 bases left between them. Germline V gene sequence: CDR1 SQVTM, CDR2 ANQGSEA. CDR3 size: 11 residues. CDR3 sequence (DNA): TGCAGCGGTGCCGGGACACTTGAAGCTTTCTTT. This translates into CSGAGTLEAFF. Complete variable domain (other parts from reference TRBV29-1 and TRBJ1-1): SAVISQKPSRDICQRGTSLTIQCQVDSQVTMMFWYRQQPGQSLTLIATANQGSEATYESGFVIDKFPISRPNLTFSTLTVSNMSPEDSSIYLCSGAGTLEAFFGQGTRLTVV.